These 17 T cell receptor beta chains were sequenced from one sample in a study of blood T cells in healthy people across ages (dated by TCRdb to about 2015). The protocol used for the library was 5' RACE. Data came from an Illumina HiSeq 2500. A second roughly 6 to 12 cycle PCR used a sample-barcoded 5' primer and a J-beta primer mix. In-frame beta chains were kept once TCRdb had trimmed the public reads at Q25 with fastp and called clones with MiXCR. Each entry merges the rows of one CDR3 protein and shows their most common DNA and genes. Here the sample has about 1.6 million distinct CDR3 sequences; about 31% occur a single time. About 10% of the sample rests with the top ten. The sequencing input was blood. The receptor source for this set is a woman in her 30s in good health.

The CDR3 nucleotides read TGCGCCAGCAGCTTCCTGGACAGGGCAACGAACACTGAAGCTTTCTTT. The encoded protein is CASSFLDRATNTEAFF. This chain joins TRBV5-1 and TRBJ1-1; 8 bases align to TRBD1. The CDR3 totals 16 residues. CDR1 is SGHRS, CDR2 YFSETQ, per germline. Losses at the gene ends were 2 bases for V and 1 base for J; bases not matched to a gene: 7. Full variable domain (rest looked up from reference TRBV5-1 and TRBJ1-1): KAGVTQTPRYLIKTRGQQVTLSCSPISGHRSVSWYQQTPGQGLQFLFEYFSETQRNKGNFPGRFSGRQFSNSRSEMNVSTLELGDSALYLCASSFLDRATNTEAFFGQGTRLTVV.

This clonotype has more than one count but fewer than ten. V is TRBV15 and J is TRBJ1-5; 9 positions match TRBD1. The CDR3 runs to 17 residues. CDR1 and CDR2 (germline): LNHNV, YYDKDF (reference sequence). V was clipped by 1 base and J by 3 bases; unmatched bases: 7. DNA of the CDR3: TGTGCCACCAGCAGAGGTATCCGGGACAGGGACAATCAGCCCCAGCATTTT. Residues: CATSRGIRDRDNQPQHF.

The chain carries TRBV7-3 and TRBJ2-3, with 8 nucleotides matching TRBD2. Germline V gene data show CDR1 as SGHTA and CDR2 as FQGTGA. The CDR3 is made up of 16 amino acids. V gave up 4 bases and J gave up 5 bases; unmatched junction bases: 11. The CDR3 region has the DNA TGTGCCAGCAGCTCCTTACGGGAGGGCCAGAAAGATACGCAGTATTTT. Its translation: CASSSLREGQKDTQYF.

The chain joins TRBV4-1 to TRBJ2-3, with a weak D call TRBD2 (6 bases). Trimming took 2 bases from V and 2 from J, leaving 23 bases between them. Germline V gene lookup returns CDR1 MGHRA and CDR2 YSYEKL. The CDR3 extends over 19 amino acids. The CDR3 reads CASSQFFLEGGTYTDTQYF. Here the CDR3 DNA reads TGCGCCAGCAGCCAATTTTTTTTAGAGGGAGGAACCTACACAGATACGCAGTATTTT.

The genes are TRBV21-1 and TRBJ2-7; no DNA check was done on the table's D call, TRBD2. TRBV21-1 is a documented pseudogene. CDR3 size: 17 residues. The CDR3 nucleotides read TGTGCCAGCAGCAAAGAAGCGGGAGTCTTCCAAGCCTACGAGCAGTACTTC. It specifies CASSKEAGVFQAYEQYF.

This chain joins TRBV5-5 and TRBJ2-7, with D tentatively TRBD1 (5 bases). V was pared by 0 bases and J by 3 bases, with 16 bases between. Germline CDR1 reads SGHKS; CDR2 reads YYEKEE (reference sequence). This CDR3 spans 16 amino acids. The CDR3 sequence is CASSLDWQGLGYEQYF. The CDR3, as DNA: TGTGCCAGCAGCTTGGATTGGCAGGGATTGGGCTACGAGCAGTACTTC.

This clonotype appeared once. The CDR3 sequence is CSARDPSLQYF. In nucleotides, the CDR3 is TGCAGTGCTAGAGATCCGTCCCTTCAGTACTTC. The chain carries TRBV20-1 and TRBJ2-4, with D unclear. This CDR3 is built from 11 residues. Deletions cut 0 bases from V and 11 bases from J, with 8 bases between. Germline lookup yields CDR1 DFQATT and CDR2 SNEGSKA (reference sequence).

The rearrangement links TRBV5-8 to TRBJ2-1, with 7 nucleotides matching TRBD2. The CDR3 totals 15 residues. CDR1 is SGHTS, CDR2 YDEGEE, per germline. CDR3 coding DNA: TGTGCGGGGGGGGAGTCAGGCTATACCTACAATGAGCAGTTCTTC. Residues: CAGGESGYTYNEQFF.

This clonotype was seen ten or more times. The CDR3 protein is CSAGPRTRGNEQFF. CDR3 in DNA: TGCAGCGCAGGACCGCGGACCCGCGGCAATGAGCAGTTCTTC. The V and J genes are TRBV29-1 and TRBJ2-1, with D hard to call. V was clipped by 7 bases and J by 6 bases, with 19 bases between them. The CDR3 length is 14 residues. Germline V gene data show CDR1 as SQVTM and CDR2 as ANQGSEA.

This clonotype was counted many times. CDR3 nucleotide sequence: TGCGCCAGCAGCCAAGATCCAGGGCCCTACGAGCAGTACTTC. Protein product: CASSQDPGPYEQYF. The chain is built from TRBV4-1 and TRBJ2-7, with D perhaps TRBD1 (5 bases). Looked up from germline, CDR1 is MGHRA and CDR2 is YSYEKL. The CDR3 totals 14 residues. V gave up 0 bases and J gave up 2 bases, with 8 bases separating them.

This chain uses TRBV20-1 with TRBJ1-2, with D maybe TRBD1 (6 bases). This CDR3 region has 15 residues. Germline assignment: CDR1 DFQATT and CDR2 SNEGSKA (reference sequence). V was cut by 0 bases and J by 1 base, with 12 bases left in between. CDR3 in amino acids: CSARERLGGNYGYTF. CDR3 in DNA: TGCAGTGCTAGAGAGAGACTAGGGGGTAACTATGGCTACACCTTC.

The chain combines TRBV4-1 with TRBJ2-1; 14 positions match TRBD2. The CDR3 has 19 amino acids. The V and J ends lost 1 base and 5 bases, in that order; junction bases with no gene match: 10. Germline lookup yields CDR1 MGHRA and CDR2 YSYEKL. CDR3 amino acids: CASSQVGGGTSGSNNEQFF. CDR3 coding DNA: TGCGCCAGCAGCCAAGTCGGTGGGGGGACTAGCGGGAGTAACAATGAGCAGTTCTTC.

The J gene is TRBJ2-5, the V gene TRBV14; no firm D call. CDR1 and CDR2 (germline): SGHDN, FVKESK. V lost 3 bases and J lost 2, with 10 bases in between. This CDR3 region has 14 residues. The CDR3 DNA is TGTGCCAGCAGCCATCGGGCCCGACAAGAGACCCAGTACTTC. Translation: CASSHRARQETQYF.

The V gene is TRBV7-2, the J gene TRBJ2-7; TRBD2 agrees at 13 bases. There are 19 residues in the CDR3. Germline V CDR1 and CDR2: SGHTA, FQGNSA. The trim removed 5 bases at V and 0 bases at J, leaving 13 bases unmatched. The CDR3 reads CASSLRGTSGELSSYEQYF. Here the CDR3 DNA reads TGTGCCAGCAGCCTCCGTGGGACTAGCGGGGAGCTAAGCTCCTACGAGCAGTACTTC.

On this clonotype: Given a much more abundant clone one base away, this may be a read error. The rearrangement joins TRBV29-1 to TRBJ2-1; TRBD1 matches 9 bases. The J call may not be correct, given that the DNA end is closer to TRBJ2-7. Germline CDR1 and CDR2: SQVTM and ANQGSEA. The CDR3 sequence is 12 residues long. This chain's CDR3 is CSGWGQGYEQYF. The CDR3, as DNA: TGCAGCGGTTGGGGACAGGGTTACGAGCAGTACTTC.

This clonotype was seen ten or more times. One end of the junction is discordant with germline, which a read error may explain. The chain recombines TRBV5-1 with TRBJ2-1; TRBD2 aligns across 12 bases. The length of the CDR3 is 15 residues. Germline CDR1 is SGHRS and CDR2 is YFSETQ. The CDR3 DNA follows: TGTGCCAGCAGCACCCTAGCGGGAGGGTACAATGAGCAGTTCTTC. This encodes CASSTLAGGYNEQFF.

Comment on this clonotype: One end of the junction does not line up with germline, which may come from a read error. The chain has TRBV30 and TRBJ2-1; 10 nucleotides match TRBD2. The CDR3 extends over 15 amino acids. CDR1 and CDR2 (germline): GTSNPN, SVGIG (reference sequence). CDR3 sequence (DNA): TGCGCCTGGAGTGTATCCCCCGGACTAGCGGATGAGCAGTTCTTC. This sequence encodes CAWSVSPGLADEQFF. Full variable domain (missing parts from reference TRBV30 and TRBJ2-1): SQTIHQWPATLVQPVGSPLSLECTVEGTSNPNLYWYRQAAGRGLQLLFYSVGIGQISSEVPQNLSASRPQDRQFILSSKKLLLSDSGFYLCAWSVSPGLADEQFFGPGTRLTVL.